A single sample gave rise to the 5 T cell receptor beta chains below, sequenced in a study of regulatory T cells in long-lasting Graves disease. Time point described: newly diagnosed GD, antithyroid drugs for less than 3 months. Researchers made the TCR library from RNA that was extracted from PBMCs. Assembly of TCR beta libraries relied on iRepertoire HTBI primers together with Arm-PCR of CDR3 regions. One entry per CDR3 protein results from TCRdb running MiXCR on the multiplex PCR reads. The table includes roughly 420,000 distinct CDR3 sequences, 15% to 17% detected once. This specimen was peripheral blood mononuclear cells (PBMCs), taken at new diagnosis, from a patient treated with antithyroid drugs. The receptor set was obtained from a female donor with Graves disease.

This clonotype was seen repeatedly, ten times or more. J is TRBJ2-2 and V is TRBV20-1; 7 nucleotides agree with TRBD2. The V segment lost 4 bases and the J segment 0 bases; nucleotides outside the gene matches: 8. CDR1 is DFQATT and CDR2 is SNEGSKA in the germline V gene (reference sequence). CDR3 length equals 16 residues. The CDR3 here is CSATLGGLTNTGELFF. The CDR3 nucleotides read TGCAGTGCTACCCTGGGGGGACTAACGAACACCGGGGAGCTGTTTTTT.

This clonotype was counted between two and nine times. The chain recombines TRBV18 with TRBJ1-6; D remains unclear. This CDR3 spans 15 amino acids. The germline V gene encodes CDR1 KGHSH and CDR2 LQKENI. V lost 6 bases and J 5 bases, leaving 14 bases between the germline ends. Here the CDR3 DNA reads TGTGCCAGCTCTGCAATCGCAGGAAATAATTCACCCCTCCACTTT. This gives the protein CASSAIAGNNSPLHF. Combining the CDR3 with reference TRBV18 and TRBJ1-6 gives the whole variable domain NAGVMQNPRHLVRRRGQEARLRCSPMKGHSHVYWYRQLPEEGLKFMVYLQKENIIDESGMPKERFSAEFPKEGPSILRIQQVVRGDSAAYFCASSAIAGNNSPLHFGNGTRLTVT.

This clonotype came up a few times. Written as DNA, the CDR3 is TGTGCCAGTAGTATTGGGCAATCTTCCTACAATGAGCAGTTCTTC. This gives the protein CASSIGQSSYNEQFF. The chain recombines TRBV19 with TRBJ2-1, with D hard to call. CDR1 and CDR2 from the germline V gene are LNHDA and SQIVND (reference sequence). This CDR3 is built from 15 residues. V was shortened by 3 bases and J by 1 base, with 10 bases between the two germline ends.

The genes are TRBV10-2 and TRBJ2-7; D not certain. The germline V gene encodes CDR1 WSHSY and CDR2 SAAADI. The V and J ends lost 3 bases and 0 bases respectively, with 6 bases between them. The CDR3 is made up of 13 amino acids. The CDR3 is CASSDRSSYEQYF. CDR3 sequence (DNA): TGCGCCAGCAGTGACAGGTCCTCCTACGAGCAGTACTTC.

Points on this clonotype: This clone may be a read error of a much larger clone one base away. The chain joins TRBV20-1 to TRBJ2-1; D might be TRBD2 (5 bases). Trimming left V 4 bases short and J 0 bases short, with 13 bases between. The CDR3 is made up of 15 amino acids. Germline V lookup: CDR1 DFQATT, CDR2 SNEGSKA (reference sequence). CDR3 sequence reads: CSAKPAGGSYNEQFF. The CDR3 nucleotides read TGCAGTGCTAAACCGGCGGGCGGCTCCTACAATGAGCAGTTCTTC.